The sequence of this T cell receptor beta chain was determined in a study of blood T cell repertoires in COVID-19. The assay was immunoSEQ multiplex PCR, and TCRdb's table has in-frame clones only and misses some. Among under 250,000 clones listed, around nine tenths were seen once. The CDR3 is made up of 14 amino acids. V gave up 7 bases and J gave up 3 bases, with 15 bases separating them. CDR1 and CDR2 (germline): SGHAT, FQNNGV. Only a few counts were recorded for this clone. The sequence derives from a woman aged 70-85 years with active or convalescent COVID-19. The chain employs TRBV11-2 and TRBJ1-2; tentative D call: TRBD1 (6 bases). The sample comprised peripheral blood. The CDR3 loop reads CASTRDTHDYGYTF. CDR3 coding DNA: TGTGCCAGCACCCGGGACACCCATGACTATGGCTACACCTTC.